The present T cell receptor beta chain was sequenced within a study of cytomegalovirus exposure and HLA in healthy donors. Germline CDR1 reads SSHAT; CDR2 reads FNYEAQ (reference sequence). CDR3 length: 14 amino acids. The PCR contained 60 Vbeta and 13 Jbeta primers. Sequencing was performed with immunoSEQ multiplex PCR; in TCRdb, only in-frame clones are kept and a portion is missing. The sample gives roughly 100,000 clones, about four fifths of which show up once; 6.1% is in the top ten. Study outcomes and limitations: For most subjects, TCR beta sequences were reported to predict HLA-A and HLA-B alleles with accuracy.

This clone was counted a single time. No antigen is known for it. A read error may produce the germline difference seen at one junction end. The chain employs TRBV7-7 and TRBJ2-5; 7 positions agree with TRBD1. The material sequenced was PBMCs. This receptor was identified in a woman in her forties or fifties in good health and CMV-seropositive. DNA for the CDR3: TGTGCTAGCAGCCCTCAGACAGGGATGAGGACCCAGTACTTC. Translating gives CASSPQTGMRTQYF. Supplemented by reference TRBV7-7 and TRBJ2-5, the full variable domain reads GAGVSQSPRYKVTKRGQDVTLRCDPISSHATLYWYQQALGQGPEFLTYFNYEAQPDKSGLPSDRFSAERPEGSISTLTIQRTEQRDSAMYRCASSPQTGMRTQYFGPGTRLLVL.